Listed below are T cell receptor beta chains from one sample, sequenced in a study of cytomegalovirus exposure and HLA in healthy donors. The method was immunoSEQ multiplex PCR; TCRdb's version includes in-frame clones alone and lacks a portion of them. The sample has 110,000 to 150,000 clones; 75% to 90% are singletons. Sequencing used PBMCs. The receptors here all came from a female donor in good health and CMV-seronegative. The conserved cysteine and the conserved F or W are not part of the CDR3 here. The order of the fields is J gene, clone size, V gene, CDR3 protein. Expanded clones are given a class, and other clones once, few, many or no size at all.

J: TRBJ2-5
size: -
V: TRBV9
CDR3: ASSGDTSGIVGTQY

J: TRBJ2-3
size: -
V: TRBV14
CDR3: ASSSGDTQY

J: TRBJ2-3
size: -
V: TRBV2
CDR3: ASRNSGSVDTQY

J: TRBJ1-4
size: -
V: TRBV27
CDR3: ASSFREDRGGEKLF

J: TRBJ2-7
size: -
V: TRBV4-1
CDR3: ASSPSGSGAYEQY

J: TRBJ1-4
size: -
V: TRBV6-1
CDR3: ASRLGNRAQLF

J: TRBJ2-7
size: -
V: TRBV5-8
CDR3: ASSWTSGDYEQY

J: TRBJ2-3
size: -
V: TRBV5-1
CDR3: ASSLDRRTSTDTQY

J: TRBJ1-5
size: many
V: TRBV4-2
CDR3: ASSQAGGNQPQH

J: TRBJ2-2
size: -
V: TRBV28
CDR3: ASSLGPRRGTGELF

J: TRBJ2-5
size: -
V: TRBV19
CDR3: ASWRAGSLGQY

J: TRBJ2-1
size: -
V: TRBV28
CDR3: ASSFFGAGVRNEQF

J: TRBJ2-7
size: -
V: TRBV28
CDR3: ASGVGTGGSYEQY

J: TRBJ1-1
size: -
V: TRBV7-9
CDR3: ASSPAGSNTEAF

J: TRBJ2-3
size: -
V: TRBV19
CDR3: ASTTPGLAGADTQY